This T cell receptor (beta chain) appears in the sequencing data of a study of blood T cell repertoires in COVID-19. About the study: In each case, the material was cDNA or gDNA derived from T cells, B-cell-depleted T cells, or PBMCs.

In the original analysis: Estimation of nucleated cell counts was performed using reference gene primer amplification. The repertoire was sequenced with immunoSEQ multiplex PCR; TCRdb's copy has only in-frame clones and lacks some. V and J calls and clone size come straight from that table; D and trimming were deduced from the DNA. The sample yields some 120,000 clones, around nine tenths seen once. This clone was seen more than once but under ten times. The CDR3 consists of 13 residues. J was trimmed by 6 bases and V by 9 bases; bases with no gene match: 10. Sequenced sample: peripheral blood. The chain couples TRBV12-3 or TRBV12-4 to TRBJ2-7, with 8 bases that match TRBD2. This TCR was sampled from a human donor in a cohort sampled during active COVID-19. The CDR3 coding sequence is TGTGCCAGTAGCCCGGGGGGGCTCAGCGAGCAGTACTTC. Residues: CASSPGGLSEQYF.